This T cell receptor beta chain is drawn from a study of shared clonotypes between healthy human individuals. Study details: CD4 naive cells filled three plates per donor, CD4 memory three, CD8 naive two and CD8 memory one.

Only CD45RO-negative cells positively selected for CCR7 counted as naive CD8 cells, so terminally differentiated effector memory CD45RA+ cells were excluded. In regard to this clone: Antigen: not known.

The method was immunoSEQ multiplex PCR; TCRdb's version includes in-frame clones alone and lacks a portion of them. This sample has some 2 million clones, with roughly 94% found just once. Germline V lookup: CDR1 SGHDN, CDR2 FVKESK. The V end lost 3 bases, the J end lost 8 bases, and 14 bases lay between the germline ends. The length of the CDR3 is 14 residues. The study, taken as a whole, reports: Generation probabilities were higher for clonotypes shared across all four sorted-subset donors than for unshared ones. When naive CD4 clonotypes were compared across several donors, 4% to 6.5% were shared.

The chain employs TRBV14 and TRBJ2-1; D ambiguous. The sequenced sample was naive CD8+ T cells sorted from blood. The receptor was derived from a man between 18 and 29 years old in good health. The CDR3 DNA sequence: TGTGCCAGCAGCCAGGCACCACCCTTTTATGAGCAGTTCTTC. Its translation is CASSQAPPFYEQFF.